Presented here are 2 T cell receptor beta chains from one specimen sequenced in a study of metastatic and nonmetastatic thyroid tumors (dated by TCRdb to 2018 to 2021). Libraries were prepared through PCR. Sequenced using an Illumina HiSeq 4000. TCRdb reran the public reads through fastp at Q25 and MiXCR, keeping productive beta chains. The sample has around 26,000 clones on record, around 4% of them singletons. The biggest ten clones account for 3% to 3.5% of the sample. Before undergoing thyroid surgery, none of the patients had been given any kind of treatment. The specimen was blood. The receptors here all came from a male donor with papillary thyroid cancer or a benign thyroid nodule (not recorded which). Some clones in this sample may be carry-over from other donors' samples.

The CDR3 DNA reads TGTGCCAGCAGTGTAACAGTTTCCCCCAATTACGAGCAGTACTTC. Residues: CASSVTVSPNYEQYF. This rearrangement joins TRBV6-4 to TRBJ2-7; unclear D gene. Trimming removed 4 bases at V and 4 bases at J, with 17 bases between. The length of the CDR3 is 15 residues. Germline V CDR1 and CDR2: MRHNA, SNTAGT.

The chain combines TRBV19 with TRBJ1-3; 7 bases fit TRBD1. The V segment lost 7 bases and the J segment 4 bases; nucleotides outside the gene matches: 13. CDR3 length: 16 amino acids. Per germline, CDR1 LNHDA and CDR2 SQIVND (reference sequence). The CDR3 here is CASTPLTGTAGNTIYF. The CDR3 DNA reads TGTGCCAGTACCCCATTAACCGGGACAGCCGGAAACACCATATATTTT.